This is a list of T cell receptor beta chains from one sample in a study of blood T cell repertoires in COVID-19. Clones were read by immunoSEQ multiplex PCR, and TCRdb kept only the in-frame ones, dropping some. The sample contains 70,000 to 95,000 clones, roughly 82% of which appear only once. The sequenced sample consisted of peripheral blood. These receptors originate from a human donor in a cohort sampled during active COVID-19. CDR3s include the opening cysteine and the closing phenylalanine or tryptophan. A D gene is named only where the DNA matches it firmly. Clone size is stated in some rows and not others, as once, few, many or a class when expanded.

D gene	CDR3 length	clone size	V gene	J gene	CDR3 DNA	CDR3 protein
-	16	-	TRBV1	TRBJ2-1	TGCACCAGCAGCCCGTTAGCGGGGGGGCTCGGCAATGAGCAGTTCTTC	CTSSPLAGGLGNEQFF
TRBD1	14	-	TRBV29-1	TRBJ1-3	TGCAGCGCCGATCAGACAGGGGCTGGAAACACCATATATTTT	CSADQTGAGNTIYF
-	15	-	TRBV7-2	TRBJ2-4	TGTGCCAGCAGCTCCCTTCCCGGGGGTAAAAACATTCAGTACTTC	CASSSLPGGKNIQYF
-	14	-	TRBV19	TRBJ1-5	TGTGCCAGTAGTATAGAGGGCTCTCCGGCGCCCCAGCATTTT	CASSIEGSPAPQHF
-	11	-	TRBV7-2	TRBJ2-1	TGTGCCAGCAGCCTACTTCGCGAGCAGTTCTTC	CASSLLREQFF
-	14	once	TRBV7-6	TRBJ1-1	TGTGCCAGCAGCCCCGGACAGAGGAACACTGAAGCTTTCTTT	CASSPGQRNTEAFF
TRBD1	14	-	TRBV28	TRBJ2-5	TGTGCCAGCAGCGCAGGGACAGCGAAAGAGACCCAGTACTTC	CASSAGTAKETQYF
-	14	-	TRBV7-2	TRBJ2-5	TGTGCCAGCAGCTTAGGAGGTACACAAGAGACCCAGTACTTC	CASSLGGTQETQYF
-	16	once	TRBV19	TRBJ1-1	TGTGCCAGTAGTCACCCCCCGACAGGAGAAGGCACTGAAGCTTTCTTT	CASSHPPTGEGTEAFF
TRBD1	15	few	TRBV7-6	TRBJ1-5	TGTGCCAGCAGCTTAGGGGACAGGTTATATCAGCCCCAGCATTTT	CASSLGDRLYQPQHF
-	13	-	TRBV6-5	TRBJ2-5	TGTGCCAGCACTCCTCAGGGCGGAGAGACCCAGTACTTC	CASTPQGGETQYF
-	16	-	TRBV5-1	TRBJ2-6	TGCGCCAGCAGCTTGGACGGGGGGCCTGGGGCCAACGTCCTGACTTTC	CASSLDGGPGANVLTF
-	14	-	TRBV11-3	TRBJ2-1	TGTGCCAGCAGCCTTGGTAGCTCCTACAATGAGCAGTTCTTC	CASSLGSSYNEQFF
-	12	-	TRBV6-5	TRBJ1-1	TGTGCCAGCAAACCAGGTAACACTGAAGCTTTCTTT	CASKPGNTEAFF
TRBD2	14	-	TRBV28	TRBJ2-1	TGTGCCAGCAGCCCCCCGGAGCGGGGTAAGCCCGCGTTCTTC	CASSPPERGKPAFF
-	13	-	TRBV2	TRBJ2-7	TGTGCCAGCAGTGTGACAGGGGAGGGCGAGCAGTACTTC	CASSVTGEGEQYF
-	16	-	TRBV11-2	TRBJ2-5	TGTGCCAGCAGCTTAGATTTGGCCAGCGCTGGAGAGACCCAGTACTTC	CASSLDLASAGETQYF
TRBD2	15	-	TRBV9	TRBJ2-7	TGTGCCAGCAGCGACGGGCGGGGGGGCCCGGACGAGCAGTACTTC	CASSDGRGGPDEQYF
TRBD2	14	few	TRBV6-5	TRBJ2-7	TGTGCCAGCAGTTGGACTAGCGGGGCTCAGGAGCAGTACTTC	CASSWTSGAQEQYF
-	15	-	TRBV9	TRBJ1-1	TGTGCCAGCAGCGGATATTCCGTGGGGGGCACTGAAGCTTTCTTT	CASSGYSVGGTEAFF
-	15	-	TRBV3-1/TRBV3-2	TRBJ2-2	TGTGCCAGCAGCCCAACCAGGGTTCGGACCGGGGAGCTGTTTTTT	CASSPTRVRTGELFF
-	12	-	TRBV2	TRBJ2-1	TGTGCCAGCAGTGACAGCTACAATGAGCAGTTCTTC	CASSDSYNEQFF
TRBD2	15	-	TRBV7-7	TRBJ2-1	TGTGCTAGCAGCCCCCAAGCGGGGGGGCCGGATGAGCAGTTCTTC	CASSPQAGGPDEQFF
-	13	few	TRBV5-1	TRBJ2-7	TGCGCCAGCAGCTTGGCAGGACAAAAAGAGCAGTACTTC	CASSLAGQKEQYF
TRBD1	16	-	TRBV19	TRBJ2-1	TGTGCCAGTCCCCCAGGGGGTGCCGCATCCTACAATGAGCAGTTCTTC	CASPPGGAASYNEQFF
-	14	-	TRBV18	TRBJ2-3	TGTGCCAGCTCACCATTCCCCAATGCGGGTACGCAGTATTTT	CASSPFPNAGTQYF
TRBD1	15	-	TRBV5-1	TRBJ2-3	TGCGCCAGCAGCATCGGGACAGGGTCCACAGATACGCAGTATTTT	CASSIGTGSTDTQYF
-	14	-	TRBV7-8	TRBJ1-1	TGTGCCAGCAGCTCACACGCCATGAACACTGAAGCTTTCTTT	CASSSHAMNTEAFF
TRBD2	12	-	TRBV2	TRBJ2-1	TGTGCCAGCAGCCGGGACTACCATGAGCAGTTCTTC	CASSRDYHEQFF
TRBD1	14	few	TRBV7-2	TRBJ2-5	TGTGCCAGCAGCCCTACAGGGGGCGTGGAGACCCAGTACTTC	CASSPTGGVETQYF
TRBD2	14	-	TRBV29-1	TRBJ2-7	TGCAGCGTTGATCTCGCGGGGGGGCTCTACGAGCAGTACTTC	CSVDLAGGLYEQYF
-	13	-	TRBV7-2	TRBJ1-1	TGTGCCAGCAGCTCGATAGACAGGAACGAAGCTTTCTTT	CASSSIDRNEAFF
TRBD2	15	few	TRBV2	TRBJ2-5	TGTGCCAGCAGTGACCTAGCGGGGGGTCAAGAGACCCAGTACTTC	CASSDLAGGQETQYF
-	13	-	TRBV27	TRBJ2-7	TGTGCCAGCAGTCAACAAATCGACTACGAGCAGTACTTC	CASSQQIDYEQYF
-	15	-	TRBV19	TRBJ2-7	TGTGCCAGTAGTCCAGAGACTGGGACTCGGTACGAGCAGTACTTC	CASSPETGTRYEQYF
TRBD1	14	once	TRBV24-1	TRBJ2-1	TGTGCCACCCGGGACAGGCAACTTGGCAATGAGCAGTTCTTC	CATRDRQLGNEQFF
TRBD2	19	-	TRBV5-6	TRBJ2-1	TGTGCCAGCAGCTTTGATGTTATGGGACTAGCGGGGGGGTGGTATGAGCAGTTCTTC	CASSFDVMGLAGGWYEQFF
TRBD1	12	-	TRBV19	TRBJ1-2	TGTGCCAGTATGAGACAGGGGCAAGGCTACACCTTC	CASMRQGQGYTF
-	13	-	TRBV2	TRBJ1-1	TGTGCCAGCAGTCCTAGGGGGGGGACTGAAGCTTTCTTT	CASSPRGGTEAFF
-	14	-	TRBV3-1/TRBV3-2	TRBJ1-1	TGTGCCAGCAGCTTTTCCAGGGGAGTAACTGAAGCTTTCTTT	CASSFSRGVTEAFF
TRBD1	14	-	TRBV28	TRBJ2-7	TGTGCCAGCCATTCTGGGACAGTCATTACCGAGCAGTACTTC	CASHSGTVITEQYF
-	13	few	TRBV2	TRBJ1-4	TGTGCCAGCAGGAGATACAGTAATGAAAAACTGTTTTTT	CASRRYSNEKLFF
-	11	-	TRBV2	TRBJ1-1	TGTGCCAGCATGAGGGACACTGAAGCTTTCTTT	CASMRDTEAFF
-	15	-	TRBV11-2	TRBJ2-7	TGTGCCAGCAGCTGGGAGCGGGCCTACTCCTACGAGCAGTACTTC	CASSWERAYSYEQYF
TRBD1	16	-	TRBV5-1	TRBJ2-7	TGCGCCAGCAGCCCTCAACCGGGACAGAGCTCCTACGAGCAGTACTTC	CASSPQPGQSSYEQYF
-	16	-	TRBV27	TRBJ1-4	TGTGCCAGCAGTTTATGGTCCGGCGGGCCTAATGAAAAACTGTTTTTT	CASSLWSGGPNEKLFF
TRBD1	14	-	TRBV10-3	TRBJ2-5	TGTGCCACCCGCGGCGGACAGGGTCAAGAGACCCAGTACTTC	CATRGGQGQETQYF
TRBD1	16	once	TRBV18	TRBJ2-5	TGTGCCAGCTCCCCTGGCGGACAGGGGGCCAGAGAGACCCAGTACTTC	CASSPGGQGARETQYF
-	15	-	TRBV13	TRBJ2-3	TGTGCCAGCAGCCAGGCCCGAGGGATCGCTGATACGCAGTATTTT	CASSQARGIADTQYF
-	15	-	TRBV5-1	TRBJ2-2	TGCGCCAGCAGCTGGGGGCCGGCGAACACCGGGGAGCTGTTTTTT	CASSWGPANTGELFF
TRBD1	13	few	TRBV6-5	TRBJ1-2	TGTGCCAGCAGCCCCGGGACAGGCTATGGCTACACCTTC	CASSPGTGYGYTF
-	13	-	TRBV11-3	TRBJ2-3	TGTGCCAGCAGCTTGACTTTCACAGATACGCAGTATTTT	CASSLTFTDTQYF
-	15	-	TRBV9	TRBJ2-2	TGTGCCAGCAGCGCTCGAGCCGGGGGCACCGGGGAGCTGTTTTTT	CASSARAGGTGELFF
TRBD1	15	-	TRBV6-5	TRBJ2-7	TGTGCCAGCAAACAGGGGGCTATTTATTCCAACGAGCAGTACTTC	CASKQGAIYSNEQYF
TRBD1	14	-	TRBV18	TRBJ1-2	TGTGCCAGCTCACCGACAGGGGTAGTCTATGGCTACACCTTC	CASSPTGVVYGYTF
TRBD2	17	-	TRBV10-3	TRBJ2-2	TGTGCCATCAGCGATCCTTCTAGCGGGGGGCTAGCCGGGGAGCTGTTTTTT	CAISDPSSGGLAGELFF
-	9	-	TRBV12-3/TRBV12-4	TRBJ2-7	TGTGCCAGCAGTCTAGGACGGACTTTC	CASSLGRTF
-	15	-	TRBV6-1	TRBJ1-5	TGTGCCAGCAGTGAGGAGTGGGGGCCCAATCAGCCCCAGCATTTT	CASSEEWGPNQPQHF